The text below deals with one TCR beta chain. What it binds is not known. These data come from a study of vaccination effects on CD4 cells after COVID-19. Method: immunoSEQ multiplex PCR; TCRdb's copy keeps in-frame clones and lacks some. The sample carries tens of thousands of clones, 60% to 80% recorded once. Antigen-specific CD4+ T cells expanded by the ViraFEST assay with viral peptide pools were then sequenced. The culture ran for under eleven days, and then CD4+ T cells were isolated. The participants, recipients of two vaccine doses, got either BNT162b2 or mRNA-1273. J was trimmed by 1 base and V by 2 bases; bases with no gene match: 4. The CDR3 covers 15 residues. In germline, CDR1 is MNHEY, CDR2 SVGAGI.

The TCR sequence derives from a human donor who received a COVID-19 vaccine. The V and J genes are TRBV6-5 and TRBJ1-1; 7 bases agree with TRBD1. Sequencing used CD4+ T cells from PBMCs cultured with HCoV-OC43 spike peptides, obtained after COVID-19 vaccination. The sample's subset: HCoV-OC43 spike overlapping peptide pool stimulation. CDR3 nucleotide sequence: TGTGCCAGCAGTTACGCCCACAGGGGGAACACTGAAGCTTTCTTT. It is translated as CASSYAHRGNTEAFF.